This TCR beta chain was captured in a study of blood T cell repertoires in COVID-19. Study information: Whether acute or convalescent, the COVID-19 samples came from the United States, Italy and Spain.

The CDR3 contains 17 residues. With V trimmed by 2 bases and J by 9 bases, 14 bases remained unmatched. CDR1 SNHLY and CDR2 FYNNEI come from the germline V gene. Only in-frame clones appear in the TCRdb table, and some are missing; sequencing was by immunoSEQ multiplex PCR. The sample has 110,000 to 150,000 clones, 82% seen once. The receptor comes from an elderly woman with acute or convalescent COVID-19. The sequenced sample was peripheral blood. This rearrangement joins TRBV2 to TRBJ1-5; 9 nucleotides line up with TRBD1. This CDR3 is CASSEPTTGGAGGPQHF. Written as DNA, the CDR3 is TGTGCCAGCAGTGAACCGACGACAGGGGGGGCCGGGGGGCCCCAGCATTTT.